This T cell receptor beta chain was sequenced in a study of shared clonotypes between healthy human individuals. Study-level findings and limits: Shared across several donors were 4% to 5% of the naive CD4 clonotypes.

In the case of this clone: The target antigen is unknown.

Germline assignment: CDR1 MNHEY and CDR2 SVGAGI. The V gene lost 4 bases and the J gene lost 3 bases, with 12 bases spanning the gap. The CDR3 consists of 14 residues. Libraries were prepared by immunoSEQ multiplex PCR; TCRdb keeps only in-frame clonotypes and omits some of them. The sample includes approximately 2,200,000 clones, just over 90% of them seen just once. CD45RO negativity and positive selection for CCR7 defined naive CD8 cells, a population that excluded terminally differentiated effector memory CD45RA+ cells. The chain is built from TRBV6-5 and TRBJ2-5; possibly TRBD1 for D (6 bases). Material: naive CD8+ T cells from PBMCs. The clonotype comes from a man between 18 and 35 years old in good health. Some clones in this sample may be carry-over from other donors' samples. The CDR3, as DNA: TGTGCCAGCAGTTTCACAGGGCGAAAAGAGACCCAGTACTTC. Amino acid sequence: CASSFTGRKETQYF.